The source of this TCR beta chain is a study of CD8 T cells in ankylosing spondylitis (dated by TCRdb to about 2017). Describing the broader study: To find TCR variants linked to disease, the study profiled T cell receptor beta repertoires in ankylosing spondylitis patients and healthy donors. The full study cohort comprised 25 ankylosing spondylitis patients and roughly 110 healthy donors. Samples of peripheral blood were taken, and for ankylosing spondylitis patients, synovial fluid was collected as well. Overall study outcomes, separate from this receptor: The disease-linked clones showed a CD8+ phenotype and occurred at relatively low frequencies in peripheral blood. Significant enrichment of the disease-linked clones was reported in matched synovial fluid samples from ankylosing spondylitis patients. A TCR beta motif made up of several highly homologous amino acid variants appeared to be characteristic of blood from ankylosing spondylitis patients. Some of the motif variants had been reported before in the synovial fluid and blood of reactive arthritis patients, a finding that suggests common disease-initiation mechanisms.

This clonotype was detected ten times or more. Its specific antigen is unknown. No much larger clone is present one base from it, and per-base qualities are unavailable. The junction carries 5 bases between V and J, which are trimmed by 4 bases and 1 base respectively. CDR1 SQVTM and CDR2 ANQGSEA are derived from the germline V gene. Measured from the cysteine to the phenylalanine, the CDR3 is 12 residues long. Of all the DNA, just the CDR3 is kept, 36 bases in frame from base 1. Instrument on record: Illumina HiSeq 2500. Quantitative 5'-RACE with molecular barcodes was the method used to prepare the TCR beta libraries. The paper's processing steps were these. A new computational method based on a probabilistic model of VDJ rearrangement was used to identify disease-linked TCR variants. TCRdb took the public reads, trimmed them with fastp at Q25, ran MiXCR for clone calling and kept in-frame beta chains. Entries are consolidated by CDR3 protein sequence, retaining the most common genes and DNA. The V and J calls reflect TCRdb's pipeline rather than the authors' work. The sample table records about 340,000 distinct CDR3 sequences; approximately 15% of these occur just once. Of the sample, roughly 1.1% falls within the top ten clones.

Input material: blood, either unsorted or a sorted T cell fraction (not recorded which). Recombination linked TRBV29-1 to TRBJ2-4; the D gene is unclear. The clonotype originates from a male donor with ankylosing spondylitis or in good health (not recorded which). At the DNA level, the sequence is TGCAGCGTTGTGGGGGCCAAAAACATTCAGTACTTC. Its product reads: CSVVGAKNIQYF.